The present entry profiles one TCR beta chain with its context. This entry belongs to a study of blood T cell repertoires in COVID-19. TCRdb's copy holds only in-frame clones and misses some; the assay was immunoSEQ multiplex PCR. The table includes approximately 120,000 clones, around nine tenths detected once. Losses at the gene ends were 3 bases for V and 4 bases for J; bases not matched to a gene: 8. Per the germline V gene, CDR1 is LNHDA and CDR2 is SQIVND (reference sequence). The CDR3 length is 15 residues. This TCR was recovered from a man aged 45-60 years with COVID-19, enrolled during active disease. This chain links TRBV19 with TRBJ2-5; 7 nucleotides match TRBD1. What was sequenced was peripheral blood. The CDR3 nucleotides are TGTGCCAGTAGTATTGGGGCCCACAGGGGAGAGACCCAGTACTTC. Amino acids: CASSIGAHRGETQYF.